This T cell receptor beta chain was obtained from a study of T cells after yellow fever vaccination. Germline V lookup: CDR1 SGHTA, CDR2 FQGNSA. The CDR3 spans 16 residues. V lost 0 bases and J 5 bases, leaving 14 bases between the germline ends. MiXCR, applied by TCRdb to the 5' RACE reads, yields one record per CDR3 protein. The data contain some 670,000 distinct CDR3 sequences, over 9% of them singletons. The chain couples TRBV7-2 to TRBJ1-5; tentatively, D is TRBD1 (6 bases). The source was PBMCs, collected on the day of the yellow fever booster vaccination. This clonotype originated in a man between 25 and 39 years old who received the YFV17D yellow fever vaccine. The CDR3 spells CASSLAFGGRYQPQHF. The CDR3 region has the DNA TGTGCCAGCAGCTTAGCGTTCGGGGGGCGATATCAGCCCCAGCATTTT.